A selection of T cell receptor beta chains follows, all from one sample in a study of beta chain features in type 1 diabetes. The repertoire was sequenced with immunoSEQ multiplex PCR; TCRdb's copy has only in-frame clones and lacks some. Among about 900,000 clones listed, roughly a sixth were seen once. Material for sequencing was naive CD4+ T cells from blood. The receptors derive from a woman younger than 35 in good health. Both conserved end residues are part of each CDR3. Each record gives: D gene, V gene, clone size, J gene, CDR3 DNA, CDR3 protein. D genes are given only for firm matches. A row's size may be missing; if present it is once, few, many or a size class.

D: NA
V: TRBV5-5
size: NA
J: TRBJ2-1
DNA: TGTGCCAGCAGCTTGGGACAGTACAATGAGCAGTTCTTC
CDR3: CASSLGQYNEQFF

D: NA
V: TRBV2
size: few
J: TRBJ2-5
DNA: TGTGCCAGCAGTGTCCTCCCAGAGACCCAGTACTTC
CDR3: CASSVLPETQYF

D: NA
V: TRBV5-4
size: few
J: TRBJ2-1
DNA: TGTGCCAGCAATAGGGTTGGGGGATACAATGAGCAGTTCTTC
CDR3: CASNRVGGYNEQFF

D: NA
V: TRBV19
size: few
J: TRBJ2-5
DNA: TGTGCCAGTACACGTAGGCGGGACCCGTCGGAGACCCAGTACTTC
CDR3: CASTRRRDPSETQYF

D: NA
V: TRBV28
size: NA
J: TRBJ2-2
DNA: TGTGCCAGCAGTCCTCTAGCGCCGAACACCGGGGAGCTGTTTTTT
CDR3: CASSPLAPNTGELFF

D: NA
V: TRBV19
size: NA
J: TRBJ2-1
DNA: TGTGCCAGTAGGACAGCTTTTAGCTCCTACAATGAGCAGTTCTTC
CDR3: CASRTAFSSYNEQFF

D: NA
V: TRBV7-2
size: NA
J: TRBJ2-7
DNA: TGTGCCAGCAGCTTCCTGGCAGGCGCCTACGAGCAGTACTTC
CDR3: CASSFLAGAYEQYF

D: TRBD2
V: TRBV9
size: few
J: TRBJ2-1
DNA: TGTGCCAGCAGCGTAGAGGGCGGGAGCTCCTACAATGAGCAGTTCTTC
CDR3: CASSVEGGSSYNEQFF

D: TRBD1
V: TRBV25-1
size: NA
J: TRBJ2-5
DNA: TGTGCCAGCAGCCCGGGACAGGGGACCCAAGAGACCCAGTACTTC
CDR3: CASSPGQGTQETQYF

D: NA
V: TRBV5-1
size: NA
J: TRBJ2-4
DNA: TGCGCCAGCAGCCCGAGTCAGGGGACACGTCGGAACATTCAGTACTTC
CDR3: CASSPSQGTRRNIQYF

D: NA
V: TRBV7-2
size: NA
J: TRBJ2-2
DNA: TGTGCCAGCAGCCGAAAGCACGGCGGTCAAAACGGGGAGCTGTTTTTT
CDR3: CASSRKHGGQNGELFF

D: NA
V: TRBV14
size: few
J: TRBJ2-7
DNA: TGTGCCAGCAGCCGATCGTCGGGTTTCTACGAGCAGTACTTC
CDR3: CASSRSSGFYEQYF

D: TRBD1
V: TRBV15
size: NA
J: TRBJ2-1
DNA: TGTGCCACCAGCAGAAGAACAGGGGTAAGATATGTCAATGAGCAGTTCTTC
CDR3: CATSRRTGVRYVNEQFF

D: TRBD2
V: TRBV10-3
size: few
J: TRBJ2-7
DNA: TGTGCCATCAGTGGACTAGCGGGCTACGAGCAGTACTTC
CDR3: CAISGLAGYEQYF

D: NA
V: TRBV6-5
size: NA
J: TRBJ1-1
DNA: TGTGCCAGCAATTGGAACACTGAAGCTTTCTTT
CDR3: CASNWNTEAFF

D: NA
V: TRBV11-2
size: few
J: TRBJ2-3
DNA: TGTGCCAGCAGCTTCCCCCTAGTCTCAGATACGCAGTATTTT
CDR3: CASSFPLVSDTQYF

D: NA
V: TRBV25-1
size: few
J: TRBJ2-6
DNA: TGTGCCAGCAGTGAATCGACAGCTTCGGGGGCCAACGTCCTGACTTTC
CDR3: CASSESTASGANVLTF

D: TRBD2
V: TRBV7-3
size: NA
J: TRBJ2-3
DNA: TGTGCCAGCAGCCCGGGAGGGACGGGTACGCAGTATTTT
CDR3: CASSPGGTGTQYF

D: NA
V: TRBV9
size: NA
J: TRBJ2-7
DNA: TGTGCCAGCAGCCCTTTCCCGGGACTAGTCGTACAGGGGGTCTCCTACGAGCAGTACTTC
CDR3: CASSPFPGLVVQGVSYEQYF

D: NA
V: TRBV2
size: NA
J: TRBJ2-1
DNA: TGTGCCAGCAGTAAAACGGGTAGCTCCTACAATGAGCAGTTCTTC
CDR3: CASSKTGSSYNEQFF

D: NA
V: TRBV28
size: NA
J: TRBJ2-4
DNA: TGTGCCAGCAGTTTGAACCCGGGACAAATAGCCAAAAACATTCAGTACTTC
CDR3: CASSLNPGQIAKNIQYF

D: TRBD1
V: TRBV7-9
size: few
J: TRBJ2-5
DNA: TGTGCCAGCAGCTTTGGCGCGACAGGGCCCGAGACCCAGTACTTC
CDR3: CASSFGATGPETQYF

D: NA
V: TRBV10-3
size: few
J: TRBJ2-5
DNA: TGTGCCATCAGTGTAGATCAAGAGACCCAGTACTTC
CDR3: CAISVDQETQYF

D: NA
V: TRBV7-3
size: few
J: TRBJ2-7
DNA: TGTGCCAGCAGCTCATCGGGGGACCGGATTCGGTACTTC
CDR3: CASSSSGDRIRYF

D: NA
V: TRBV19
size: few
J: TRBJ2-7
DNA: TGTGCCAGTAGTATAGGGATCGCGGGGGAGCAGTACTTC
CDR3: CASSIGIAGEQYF

D: NA
V: TRBV4-3
size: NA
J: TRBJ2-7
DNA: TGCGCCAGCAGCCAAGAGCCCGGACCGTCCTCCTACGAGCAGTACTTC
CDR3: CASSQEPGPSSYEQYF

D: NA
V: TRBV7-3
size: few
J: TRBJ2-5
DNA: TGTGCCAGCAGCTTACTAGCTACCGGGGAGACCCAGTACTTC
CDR3: CASSLLATGETQYF

D: NA
V: TRBV20-1
size: few
J: TRBJ1-2
DNA: TGCAGTGCTATAGGGGCGAGTGGCTACACCTTC
CDR3: CSAIGASGYTF

D: TRBD2
V: TRBV18
size: NA
J: TRBJ2-1
DNA: TGTGCCAGCTCACCACTCCTAGCGGCCTACAATGAGCAGTTCTTC
CDR3: CASSPLLAAYNEQFF

D: NA
V: TRBV10-1
size: NA
J: TRBJ2-2
DNA: TGCGCCAGCAGTCTACAGGCCGGGGAGCTGTTTTTT
CDR3: CASSLQAGELFF

D: NA
V: TRBV4-3
size: few
J: TRBJ2-3
DNA: TGCGCCAGCAGCCAAGACCTCACCAGGGGAGATACGCAGTATTTT
CDR3: CASSQDLTRGDTQYF

D: NA
V: TRBV19
size: NA
J: TRBJ1-5
DNA: TGTGCCAGTAGTTTCGGGAGCAGTCAATATAGCAATCAGCCCCAGCATTTT
CDR3: CASSFGSSQYSNQPQHF

D: NA
V: TRBV4-3
size: few
J: TRBJ1-1
DNA: TGCGCCAGCAGCCAGGGTGGATCGGGGTCTGAAGCTTTCTTT
CDR3: CASSQGGSGSEAFF

D: NA
V: TRBV11-1
size: few
J: TRBJ2-5
DNA: TGTGCCAGCAGCTTCTTCCAGGGCCAAGAGACCCAGTACTTC
CDR3: CASSFFQGQETQYF

D: NA
V: TRBV10-3
size: NA
J: TRBJ2-3
DNA: TGTGCCATCAGAGGACATTCCGGAACAGATACGCAGTATTTT
CDR3: CAIRGHSGTDTQYF

D: NA
V: TRBV21-1
size: few
J: TRBJ2-2
DNA: TGTGCCAGCCAATGGACCACAGGCCTCACCGGGGAGCTGTTTTTT
CDR3: CASQWTTGLTGELFF

D: TRBD1
V: TRBV28
size: NA
J: TRBJ2-5
DNA: TGTGCCAGCAGCCCGGGACAGATGAGAGAGACCCAGTACTTC
CDR3: CASSPGQMRETQYF

D: TRBD2
V: TRBV20-1
size: NA
J: TRBJ2-1
DNA: TGCAGCTCGGGAGGATTAAATGAGCAGTTCTTC
CDR3: CSSGGLNEQFF

D: TRBD1
V: TRBV11-2
size: few
J: TRBJ2-7
DNA: TGTGCCAGCAGCCTTACCCAAACCGGACAGGCACAGTACTTC
CDR3: CASSLTQTGQAQYF

D: NA
V: TRBV5-6
size: once
J: TRBJ2-1
DNA: TGTGCCAGCAGCTCTATGATACTACCTAGCAATGAGCAGTTCTTC
CDR3: CASSSMILPSNEQFF

D: NA
V: TRBV7-3
size: NA
J: TRBJ2-3
DNA: TGTGCCAGCAGCTTCGGGATAGGCACAGATACGCAGTATTTT
CDR3: CASSFGIGTDTQYF

D: NA
V: TRBV18
size: NA
J: TRBJ2-7
DNA: TGTGCCAGCTCACCAGGGCAGTTCTACGAGCAGTACTTC
CDR3: CASSPGQFYEQYF

D: NA
V: TRBV18
size: NA
J: TRBJ2-5
DNA: TGTGCCAGCTCACCTCAGAACAGACAAGAGACCCAGTACTTC
CDR3: CASSPQNRQETQYF

D: NA
V: TRBV14
size: few
J: TRBJ1-1
DNA: TGTGCCAGCAGCCGAGGCGTGAACACTGAAGCTTTCTTT
CDR3: CASSRGVNTEAFF

D: TRBD1
V: TRBV6-5
size: NA
J: TRBJ1-2
DNA: TGTGCCAGCAGAAAACAGGGGAACTATGGCTACACCTTC
CDR3: CASRKQGNYGYTF

D: TRBD2
V: TRBV19
size: few
J: TRBJ2-7
DNA: TGTGCCAGTAGCGTCAGCGGGAGTTCGTACGAGCAGTACTTC
CDR3: CASSVSGSSYEQYF

D: NA
V: TRBV7-9
size: few
J: TRBJ2-2
DNA: TGTGCCAGCAGTTTATTGCGAAGGCGCACCGGGGAGCTGTTTTTT
CDR3: CASSLLRRRTGELFF

D: TRBD1
V: TRBV4-2
size: NA
J: TRBJ2-7
DNA: TGTGCCAGCAGCCAAGCCGGGACAGACCATACCTACGAGCAGTACTTC
CDR3: CASSQAGTDHTYEQYF